The present T cell receptor (beta chain) was sequenced within a study of CD8 T cells in ankylosing spondylitis. Study-wide findings and caveats: Within ankylosing spondylitis blood, a TCR beta motif made up of roughly eight highly homologous variants appeared to be characteristic. The authors reported significant enrichment of disease-linked clones in matched ankylosing spondylitis synovial fluid. Relatively rare in peripheral blood, disease-linked clones were also CD8+.

The V gene's germline CDR1 is SGHTA and CDR2 FQGTGA. Trimming removed 4 bases from V and 1 base from J, with 7 bases in between. The CDR3 has 13 amino acids. The sample holds many counts of this clonotype. The antigen is unknown. Quantitative 5'-RACE with molecular barcodes was used to make the TCR beta libraries. TCRdb passed the 5' RACE reads through MiXCR, listing each CDR3 protein once. The repertoire holds under 300,000 distinct CDR3 sequences, with about 10% as singletons. The sequenced material came from blood, either unsorted or a sorted T cell fraction (not recorded which). This chain connects TRBV7-3 to TRBJ1-1, with D perhaps matching TRBD1 (5 bases). This clonotype was sampled from a male donor with ankylosing spondylitis or in good health (not recorded which). The CDR3 protein is CASSSDRNTEAFF. The CDR3 bases are TGTGCCAGCAGCTCCGACAGGAACACTGAAGCTTTCTTT.